This is a list of T cell receptor beta chains from one sample in a study of T cell clusters in autoimmune cytopenias. Using the multiplex PCR reads, TCRdb records one entry per CDR3 protein without DNA. The repertoire shows approximately 11,000 distinct CDR3 sequences; the top ten hold about 3%. The sample was also reused in another study, on T cell repertoires in aging, cancer and after chemotherapy.

The specimen sequenced was peripheral blood. Every receptor here comes from a human donor in good health. Each CDR3 is given with its conserved first and last residue. The order of the fields is CDR3 protein, V gene, clone size, J gene. Rows may omit the clone size; those that give it use once, few, many or a size class.

CDR3 protein: CATRYSGANVLTF
V gene: TRBV15
clone size: medium-sized
J gene: TRBJ2-6

CDR3 protein: CASRQVRDTSSYNSPLHF
V gene: TRBV12-3/TRBV12-4
clone size: .
J gene: TRBJ1-6

CDR3 protein: CASSDPLRTYEQYF
V gene: TRBV6-2/TRBV6-3
clone size: .
J gene: TRBJ2-7

CDR3 protein: CASSLAGAWTGELFF
V gene: TRBV6-5
clone size: .
J gene: TRBJ2-2

CDR3 protein: CASSSGGPPHGELFF
V gene: TRBV11-3
clone size: medium-sized
J gene: TRBJ2-2

CDR3 protein: CASSQDYVQGAAEAFF
V gene: TRBV4-2
clone size: .
J gene: TRBJ1-1

CDR3 protein: CASSLGARKPYGYTF
V gene: TRBV13
clone size: medium-sized
J gene: TRBJ1-2

CDR3 protein: CASSIVGGTGANVLTF
V gene: TRBV19
clone size: .
J gene: TRBJ2-6

CDR3 protein: CASSPGQKYGYTF
V gene: TRBV4-1
clone size: .
J gene: TRBJ1-2

CDR3 protein: CASSLKGTNSYEQYF
V gene: TRBV5-4
clone size: .
J gene: TRBJ2-7

CDR3 protein: CASSPTGNMNTEAFF
V gene: TRBV18
clone size: .
J gene: TRBJ1-1

CDR3 protein: CASSSYRQGANQPQHF
V gene: TRBV28
clone size: .
J gene: TRBJ1-5

CDR3 protein: CASSYSSAGEAFF
V gene: TRBV6-2/TRBV6-3
clone size: .
J gene: TRBJ1-1

CDR3 protein: CASSKDRAFGYTF
V gene: TRBV5-6
clone size: .
J gene: TRBJ1-2

CDR3 protein: CAWRDKGTPNSPLHF
V gene: TRBV30
clone size: medium-sized
J gene: TRBJ1-6

CDR3 protein: CASSRRGQETQYF
V gene: TRBV5-1
clone size: .
J gene: TRBJ2-5

CDR3 protein: CASSSMGLAGAPSSYNEQFF
V gene: TRBV27
clone size: .
J gene: TRBJ2-1

CDR3 protein: CASSPPGLPTDTQYF
V gene: TRBV5-6
clone size: .
J gene: TRBJ2-3

CDR3 protein: CASSTHRDGYTF
V gene: TRBV6-5
clone size: .
J gene: TRBJ1-2

CDR3 protein: CASSWGKNSEQFF
V gene: TRBV7-3
clone size: medium-sized
J gene: TRBJ2-1

CDR3 protein: CASSLDELDEQFF
V gene: TRBV6-5
clone size: medium-sized
J gene: TRBJ2-1

CDR3 protein: CASSSGLAGGAQETQYF
V gene: TRBV6-2/TRBV6-3
clone size: .
J gene: TRBJ2-5

CDR3 protein: CASSLEPAGGGGYTF
V gene: TRBV7-9
clone size: medium-sized
J gene: TRBJ1-2

CDR3 protein: CASTSGVNSGELFF
V gene: TRBV19
clone size: .
J gene: TRBJ2-2

CDR3 protein: CASFGAGSYEQYF
V gene: TRBV6-2/TRBV6-3
clone size: medium-sized
J gene: TRBJ2-7

CDR3 protein: CSVTDRDTDTQYF
V gene: TRBV29-1
clone size: .
J gene: TRBJ2-3

CDR3 protein: CSASTDIYEQYF
V gene: TRBV20-1
clone size: .
J gene: TRBJ2-7

CDR3 protein: CASSLSSGGVETQFF
V gene: TRBV7-2
clone size: .
J gene: TRBJ2-1

CDR3 protein: CASSPAQGAPGNTIYF
V gene: TRBV14
clone size: .
J gene: TRBJ1-3

CDR3 protein: CASSLLAGVSNEQFF
V gene: TRBV18
clone size: .
J gene: TRBJ2-1